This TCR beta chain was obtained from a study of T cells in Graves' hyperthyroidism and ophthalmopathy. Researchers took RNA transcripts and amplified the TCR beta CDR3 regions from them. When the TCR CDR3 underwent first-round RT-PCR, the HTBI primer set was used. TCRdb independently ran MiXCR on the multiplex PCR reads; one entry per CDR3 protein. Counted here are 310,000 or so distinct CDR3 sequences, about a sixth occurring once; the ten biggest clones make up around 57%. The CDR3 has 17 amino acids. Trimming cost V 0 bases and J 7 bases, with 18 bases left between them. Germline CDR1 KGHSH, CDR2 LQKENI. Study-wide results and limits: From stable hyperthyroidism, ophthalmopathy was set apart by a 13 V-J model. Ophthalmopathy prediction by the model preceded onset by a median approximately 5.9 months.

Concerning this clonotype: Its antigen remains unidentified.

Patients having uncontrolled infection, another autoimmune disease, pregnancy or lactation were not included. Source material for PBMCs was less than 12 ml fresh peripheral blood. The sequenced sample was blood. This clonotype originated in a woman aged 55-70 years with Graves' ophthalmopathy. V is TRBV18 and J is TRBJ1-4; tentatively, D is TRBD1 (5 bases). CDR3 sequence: CASSPPGPGLDFEKLFF. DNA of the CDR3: TGTGCCAGCTCACCACCGGGACCAGGGTTGGATTTTGAAAAACTGTTTTTT.